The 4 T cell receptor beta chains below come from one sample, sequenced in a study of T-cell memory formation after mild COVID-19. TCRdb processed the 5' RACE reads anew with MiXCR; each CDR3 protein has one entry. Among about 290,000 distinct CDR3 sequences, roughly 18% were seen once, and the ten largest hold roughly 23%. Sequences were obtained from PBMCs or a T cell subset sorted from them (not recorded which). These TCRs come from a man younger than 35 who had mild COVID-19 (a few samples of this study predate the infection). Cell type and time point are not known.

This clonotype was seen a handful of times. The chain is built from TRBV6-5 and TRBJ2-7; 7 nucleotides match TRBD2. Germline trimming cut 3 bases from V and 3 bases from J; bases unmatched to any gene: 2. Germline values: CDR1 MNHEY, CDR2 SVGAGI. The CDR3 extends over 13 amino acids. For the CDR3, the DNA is TGTGCCAGCAGTTATGGGGGGGACTACGAGCAGTACTTC. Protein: CASSYGGDYEQYF.

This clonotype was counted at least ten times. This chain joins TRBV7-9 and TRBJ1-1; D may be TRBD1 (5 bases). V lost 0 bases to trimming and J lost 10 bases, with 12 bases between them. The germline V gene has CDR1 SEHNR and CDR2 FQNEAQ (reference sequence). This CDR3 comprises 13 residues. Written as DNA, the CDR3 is TGTGCCAGCAGCTTAGCCGGGCAGGGAGGAGCTTTCTTT. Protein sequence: CASSLAGQGGAFF.

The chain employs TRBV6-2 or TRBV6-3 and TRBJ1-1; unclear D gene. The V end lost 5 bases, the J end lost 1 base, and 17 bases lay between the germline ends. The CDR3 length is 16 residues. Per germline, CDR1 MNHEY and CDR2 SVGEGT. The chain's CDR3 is CASSQLGRSGNTEAFF. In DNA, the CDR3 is TGTGCCAGCAGTCAACTAGGTCGGTCCGGGAACACTGAAGCTTTCTTT.

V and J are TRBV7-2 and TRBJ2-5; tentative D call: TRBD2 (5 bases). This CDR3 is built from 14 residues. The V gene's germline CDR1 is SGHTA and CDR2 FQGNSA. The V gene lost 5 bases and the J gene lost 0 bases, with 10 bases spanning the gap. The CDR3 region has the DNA TGTGCCAGCAGCCAGAGGGCGTACCAAGAGACCCAGTACTTC. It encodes CASSQRAYQETQYF. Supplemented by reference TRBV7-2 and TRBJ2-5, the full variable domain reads GAGVSQSPSNKVTEKGKDVELRCDPISGHTALYWYRQSLGQGLEFLIYFQGNSAPDKSGLPSDRFSAERTGGSVSTLTIQRTQQEDSAVYLCASSQRAYQETQYFGPGTRLLVL.